This T cell receptor (beta chain) was retrieved from a study of T cell changes during pregnancy in multiple sclerosis. Germline V lookup: CDR1 WSHSY, CDR2 SAAADI. The CDR3 totals 18 residues. V was clipped by 0 bases and J by 0 bases; unmatched bases: 8. Repertoires were generated with immunoSEQ multiplex PCR, while TCRdb's copy carries only in-frame clones and drops some. This table holds roughly 52,000 clones, roughly 94% found once. The receptor was isolated from a female donor with multiple sclerosis, enrolled in a pregnancy study. The rearrangement links TRBV10-2 to TRBJ2-7; 10 bases are shared with TRBD2. Sample: CD8+ T cells from peripheral blood mononuclear cells, taken before pregnancy. The CDR3: CASSESGLAGVLSYEQYF. In DNA form, the CDR3 reads TGCGCCAGCAGTGAGTCTGGGCTAGCGGGAGTCCTCTCCTACGAGCAGTACTTC.